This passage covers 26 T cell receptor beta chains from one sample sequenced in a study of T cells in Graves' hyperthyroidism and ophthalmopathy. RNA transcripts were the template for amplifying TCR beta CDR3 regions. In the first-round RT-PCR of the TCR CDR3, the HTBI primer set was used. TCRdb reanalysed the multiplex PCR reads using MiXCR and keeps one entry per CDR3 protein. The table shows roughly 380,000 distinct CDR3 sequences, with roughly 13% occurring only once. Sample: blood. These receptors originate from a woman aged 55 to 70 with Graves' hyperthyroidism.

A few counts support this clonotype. CDR3 sequence reads: CASSPDLLRSSYEQYF. CDR3 nucleotide sequence: TGTGCCAGCAGCCCGGACCTCCTCAGGAGCTCCTACGAGCAGTACTTC. The gene calls are TRBV5-8 and TRBJ2-7; D is uncertain. The CDR3 runs to 16 residues. Between the trimmed V and J ends, which lost 4 bases and 0 bases, there was a span of 17 bases. Germline lookup yields CDR1 SGHTS and CDR2 YDEGEE.

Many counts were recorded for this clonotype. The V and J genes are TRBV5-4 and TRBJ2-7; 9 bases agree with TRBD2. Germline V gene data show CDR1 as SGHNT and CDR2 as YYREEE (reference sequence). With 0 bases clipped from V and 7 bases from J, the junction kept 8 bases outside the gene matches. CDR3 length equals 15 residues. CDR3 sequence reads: CASSLEPREGEEQYF. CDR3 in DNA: TGTGCCAGCAGCTTGGAACCGCGGGAGGGCGAGGAGCAGTACTTC.

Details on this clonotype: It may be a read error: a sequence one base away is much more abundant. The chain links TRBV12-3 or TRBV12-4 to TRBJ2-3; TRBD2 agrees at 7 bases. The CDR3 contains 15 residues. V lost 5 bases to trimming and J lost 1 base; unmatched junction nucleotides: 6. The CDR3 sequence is CASSPASGGTDTQYF. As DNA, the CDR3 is TGTGCCAGCAGTCCTGCTAGCGGAGGCACAGATACGCAGTATTTT.

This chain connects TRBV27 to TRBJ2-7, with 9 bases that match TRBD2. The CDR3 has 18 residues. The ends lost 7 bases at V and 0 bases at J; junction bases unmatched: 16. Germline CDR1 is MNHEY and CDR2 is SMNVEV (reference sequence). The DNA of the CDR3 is TGTGCCAGCACCGCCATCCCGATAGCGGGAGCCCTCTCCTACGAGCAGTACTTC. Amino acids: CASTAIPIAGALSYEQYF.

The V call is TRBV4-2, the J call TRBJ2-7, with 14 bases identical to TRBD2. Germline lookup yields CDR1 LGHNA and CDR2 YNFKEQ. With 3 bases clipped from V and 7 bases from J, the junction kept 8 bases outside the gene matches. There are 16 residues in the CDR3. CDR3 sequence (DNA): TGTGCCAGCAGCCAGAGACTAGCGGGAGGGCCCAGGGAGCAGTACTTC. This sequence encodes CASSQRLAGGPREQYF.

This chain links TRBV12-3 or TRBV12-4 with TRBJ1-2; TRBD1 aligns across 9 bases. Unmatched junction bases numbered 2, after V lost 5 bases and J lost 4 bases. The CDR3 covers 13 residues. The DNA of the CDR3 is TGTGCCAGCAGTACAGGGGGCACCTATGGCTACACCTTC. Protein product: CASSTGGTYGYTF.

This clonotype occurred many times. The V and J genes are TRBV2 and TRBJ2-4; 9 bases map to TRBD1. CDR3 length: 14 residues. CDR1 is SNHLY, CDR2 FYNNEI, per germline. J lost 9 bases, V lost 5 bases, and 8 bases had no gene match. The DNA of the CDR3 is TGTGCCAGCAGTCGGACAGGGGAGAGGGGCATTCAGTACTTC. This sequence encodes CASSRTGERGIQYF.

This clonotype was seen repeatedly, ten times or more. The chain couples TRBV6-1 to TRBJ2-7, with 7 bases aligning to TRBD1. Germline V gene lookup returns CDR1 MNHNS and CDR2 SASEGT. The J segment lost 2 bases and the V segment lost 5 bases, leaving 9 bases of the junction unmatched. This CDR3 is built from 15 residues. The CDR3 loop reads CASSPSGTAPYEQYF. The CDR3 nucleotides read TGTGCCAGCAGTCCGTCCGGGACAGCTCCCTACGAGCAGTACTTC.

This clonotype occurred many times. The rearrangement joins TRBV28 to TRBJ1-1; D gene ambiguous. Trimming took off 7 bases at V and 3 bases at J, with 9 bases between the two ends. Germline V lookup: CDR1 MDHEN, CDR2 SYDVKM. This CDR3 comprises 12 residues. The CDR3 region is CASIKTDTEAFF. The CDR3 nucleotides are TGTGCCAGCATTAAGACTGACACTGAAGCTTTCTTT.

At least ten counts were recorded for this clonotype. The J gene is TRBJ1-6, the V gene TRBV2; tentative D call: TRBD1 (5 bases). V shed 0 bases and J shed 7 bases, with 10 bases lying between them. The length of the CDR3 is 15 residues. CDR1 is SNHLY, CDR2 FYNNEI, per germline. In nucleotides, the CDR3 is TGTGCCAGCAGTGAAGCTGGGACGGGGAATTCACCCCTCCACTTT. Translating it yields CASSEAGTGNSPLHF.

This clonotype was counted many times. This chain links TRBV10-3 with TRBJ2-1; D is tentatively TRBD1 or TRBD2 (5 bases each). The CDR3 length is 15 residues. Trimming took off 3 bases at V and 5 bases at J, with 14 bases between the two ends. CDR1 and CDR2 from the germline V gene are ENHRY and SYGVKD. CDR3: CAISELGTVNNEQFF. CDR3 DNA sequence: TGTGCCATCAGTGAACTTGGGACGGTGAACAATGAGCAGTTCTTC.

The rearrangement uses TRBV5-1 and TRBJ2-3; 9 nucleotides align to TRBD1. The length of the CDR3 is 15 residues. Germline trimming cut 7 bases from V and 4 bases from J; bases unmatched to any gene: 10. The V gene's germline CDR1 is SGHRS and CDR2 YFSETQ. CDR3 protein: CASSGGTGRADTQYF. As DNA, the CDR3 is TGCGCCAGCTCCGGGGGGACAGGGCGTGCAGATACGCAGTATTTT.

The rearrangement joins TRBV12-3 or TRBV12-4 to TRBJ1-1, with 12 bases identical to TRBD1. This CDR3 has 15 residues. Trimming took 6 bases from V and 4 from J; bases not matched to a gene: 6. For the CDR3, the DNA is TGTGCCAGCAGCGGGACAGGGGGCGTGGGCACTGAAGCTTTCTTT. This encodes CASSGTGGVGTEAFF.

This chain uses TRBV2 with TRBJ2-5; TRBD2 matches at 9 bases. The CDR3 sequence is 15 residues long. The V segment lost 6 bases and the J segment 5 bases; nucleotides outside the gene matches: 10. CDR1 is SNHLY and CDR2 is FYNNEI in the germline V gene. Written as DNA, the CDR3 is TGTGCCAGCAGCTGGAGTAGCGGGAGTGTGGAGACCCAGTACTTC. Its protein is CASSWSSGSVETQYF.

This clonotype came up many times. The CDR3 DNA reads as TGTGCCAGCAGTTTTTACCTCGGCCCTAGCACAGATACGCAGTATTTT. This sequence encodes CASSFYLGPSTDTQYF. The chain couples TRBV12-3 or TRBV12-4 to TRBJ2-3, with D unclear. Trimming took 3 bases from V and 0 from J, leaving 13 bases between them. The CDR3 sequence is 16 residues long.

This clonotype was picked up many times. CDR3 coding DNA: TGTGCCAGCAGTTACCCCCGACTAGCGGGAGCGGTCGGTCACACAGATACGCAGTATTTT. This translates into CASSYPRLAGAVGHTDTQYF. The chain is built from TRBV6-5 and TRBJ2-3; TRBD2 matches at 12 bases. CDR1 is MNHEY, CDR2 SVGAGI, per germline. CDR3 length: 20 residues. J gave up 2 bases and V 2 bases, and 14 bases lay outside the gene matches.

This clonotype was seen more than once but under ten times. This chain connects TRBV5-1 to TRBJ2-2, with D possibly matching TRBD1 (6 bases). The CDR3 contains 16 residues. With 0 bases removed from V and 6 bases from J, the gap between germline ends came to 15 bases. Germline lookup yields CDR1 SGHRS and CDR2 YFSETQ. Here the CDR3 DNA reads TGCGCCAGCAGCTTGGTTCCAGGGGCACTTGCCGGGGAGCTGTTTTTT. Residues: CASSLVPGALAGELFF. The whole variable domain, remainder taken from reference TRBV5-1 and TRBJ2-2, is KAGVTQTPRYLIKTRGQQVTLSCSPISGHRSVSWYQQTPGQGLQFLFEYFSETQRNKGNFPGRFSGRQFSNSRSEMNVSTLELGDSALYLCASSLVPGALAGELFFGEGSRLTVL.

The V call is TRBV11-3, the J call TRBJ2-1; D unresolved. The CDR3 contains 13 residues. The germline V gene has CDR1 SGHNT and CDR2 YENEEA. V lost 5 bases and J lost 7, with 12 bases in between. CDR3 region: CASSPTAMNEQFF. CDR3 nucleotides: TGTGCCAGCAGCCCGACCGCAATGAATGAGCAGTTCTTC.

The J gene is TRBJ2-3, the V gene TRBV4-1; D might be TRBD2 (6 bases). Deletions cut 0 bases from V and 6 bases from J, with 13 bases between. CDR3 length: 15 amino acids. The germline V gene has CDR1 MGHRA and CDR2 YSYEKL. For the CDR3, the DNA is TGCGCCAGCAGCCAAGATGGTGGAGGGACGGATACGCAGTATTTT. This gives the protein CASSQDGGGTDTQYF.

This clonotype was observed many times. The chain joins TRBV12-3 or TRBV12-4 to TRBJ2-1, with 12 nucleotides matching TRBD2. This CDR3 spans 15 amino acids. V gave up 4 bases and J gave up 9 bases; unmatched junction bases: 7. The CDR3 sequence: CASSSKGLAGSEQFF. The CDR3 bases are TGTGCCAGCAGTTCTAAAGGACTAGCGGGGAGTGAGCAGTTCTTC.

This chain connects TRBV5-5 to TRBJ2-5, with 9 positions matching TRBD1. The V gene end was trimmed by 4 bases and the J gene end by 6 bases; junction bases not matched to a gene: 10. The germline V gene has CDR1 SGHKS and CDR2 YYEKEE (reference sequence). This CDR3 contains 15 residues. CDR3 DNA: TGTGCCAGCAGCAGCCCCGGGACAGGGAAAAAGACCCAGTACTTC. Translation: CASSSPGTGKKTQYF.

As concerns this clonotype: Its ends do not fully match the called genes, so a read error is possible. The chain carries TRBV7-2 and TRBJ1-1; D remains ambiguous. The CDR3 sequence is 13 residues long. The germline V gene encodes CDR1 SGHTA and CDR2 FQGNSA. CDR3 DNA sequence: TGTGCCAGCAGCTCCACCCGGAACACTGAAGCCTCCTTT. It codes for CASSSTRNTEASF.

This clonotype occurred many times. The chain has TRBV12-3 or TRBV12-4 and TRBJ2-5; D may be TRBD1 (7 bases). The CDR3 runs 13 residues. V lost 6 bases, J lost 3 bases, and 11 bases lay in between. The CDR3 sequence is CASSRGTEETQYF. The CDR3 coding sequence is TGTGCCAGCAGCCGCGGGACAGAAGAGACCCAGTACTTC.

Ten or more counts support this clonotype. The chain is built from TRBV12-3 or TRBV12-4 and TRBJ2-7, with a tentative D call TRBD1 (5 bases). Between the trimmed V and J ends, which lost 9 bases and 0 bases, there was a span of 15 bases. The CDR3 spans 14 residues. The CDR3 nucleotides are TGTGCCAGTACCGACAGCGCCCTCTCCTACGAGCAGTACTTC. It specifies CASTDSALSYEQYF.

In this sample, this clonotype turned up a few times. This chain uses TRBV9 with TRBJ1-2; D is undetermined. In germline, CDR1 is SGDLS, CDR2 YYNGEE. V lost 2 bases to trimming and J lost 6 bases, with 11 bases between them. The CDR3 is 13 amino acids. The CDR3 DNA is TGTGCCAGCAGCGTTGACTCGGGAGATGGCTACACCTTC. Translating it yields CASSVDSGDGYTF.

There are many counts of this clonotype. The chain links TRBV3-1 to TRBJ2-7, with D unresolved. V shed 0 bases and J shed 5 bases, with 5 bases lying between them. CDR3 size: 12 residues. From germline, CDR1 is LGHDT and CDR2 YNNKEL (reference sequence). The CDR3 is CASSQDQHEQYF. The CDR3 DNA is TGTGCCAGCAGCCAAGATCAACACGAGCAGTACTTC.